This T cell receptor (beta chain) was captured by sequencing in a study of Ad26.COV2.S vaccination and SARS-CoV-2 variants. The treatment here: roughly 19 received Ad26.COV2.S at low or high dose, single or two shots; 5 received placebo; per-sample allocation not given. Material that was analyzed had been drawn on day 63 after the first vaccine or placebo injection. Germline CDR1 reads MDHEN; CDR2 reads SYDVKM. V lost 6 bases and J 8 bases, leaving 25 bases between the germline ends. The CDR3 covers 16 residues. Points from the study as a whole: The TCR breadth and depth analyses may have understated or missed part of the total T cell responses.

The assay was immunoSEQ multiplex PCR, and TCRdb's table has in-frame clones only and misses some. The sample includes approximately 420,000 clones, roughly 88% seen only once; the top ten take less than 4%. Remarks on this clone: Its antigen is not known.

The sequence was obtained from a person between 18 and 59 years old who received the Ad26.COV2.S COVID-19 vaccine or a placebo. Here the sequenced sample was peripheral blood, taken in a trial of Ad26.COV2.S vaccine versus placebo. The V call is TRBV28, the J call TRBJ1-2; weak D call: TRBD1 (5 bases). The chain's CDR3 is CASSSLDISRSRGYTF. DNA of the CDR3: TGTGCCAGCAGCTCCTTGGACATATCCCGTTCGCGGGGCTACACCTTC.